Each of the 5 T cell receptor beta chains below was sequenced from the same sample in a study of T cell responses to AZD1222 COVID-19 vaccine. Measured with immunoSEQ multiplex PCR; TCRdb has only the in-frame clones, and not every one. The repertoire holds some 42,000 clones, roughly 88% seen once, with 15% to 20% in the top ten. Specimen: peripheral blood, collected 28 days after the second AZD1222 dose. The source of these receptors is an adult who received the AZD1222 COVID-19 vaccine.

This clone was detected only a few times. V and J are TRBV7-3 and TRBJ2-1; the D gene is possibly TRBD1 (7 bases). Between the trimmed V and J ends, which lost 5 bases and 2 bases, there was a span of 13 bases. CDR3 length: 15 amino acids. Germline V lookup: CDR1 SGHTA, CDR2 FQGTGA. DNA of the CDR3: TGTGCCAGCAGCCCAGGGGGGTTTACCTACAATGAGCAGTTCTTC. Residues: CASSPGGFTYNEQFF.

This chain joins TRBV7-6 and TRBJ2-3; 7 bases align to TRBD2. Germline V gene sequence: CDR1 SGHVS, CDR2 FNYEAQ. The CDR3 is 15 residues long. The trim removed 1 base at V and 3 bases at J, leaving 4 bases unmatched. The CDR3 DNA sequence: TGTGCCAGCAGCTTAGTCGGGGGAGGGACAGATACGCAGTATTTT. This translates into CASSLVGGGTDTQYF.

The chain uses TRBV6-5 and TRBJ2-7, with 8 bases matching TRBD1. Unmatched junction bases numbered 9, after V lost 4 bases and J lost 4 bases. The CDR3 spans 15 residues. Germline CDR1 is MNHEY and CDR2 is SVGAGI. CDR3 protein: CASSFLGQGGYEQYF. CDR3 DNA sequence: TGTGCCAGCAGTTTTTTAGGACAGGGCGGGTACGAGCAGTACTTC.

V usage is TRBV7-2 and J usage is TRBJ2-7; no reliable D call. The ends were cut back, 8 bases at V and 3 bases at J, with 14 bases in the middle. From germline, CDR1 is SGHTA and CDR2 FQGNSA. CDR3 length equals 13 residues. The CDR3 protein is CASAETSVYEQYF. CDR3 coding DNA: TGTGCCAGCGCTGAGACGTCCGTCTACGAGCAGTACTTC.

Only one count was recorded for this clone. The chain recombines TRBV20-1 with TRBJ1-1; unclear D gene. Germline V CDR1 and CDR2: DFQATT, SNEGSKA (reference sequence). CDR3 length: 10 amino acids. V was shortened by 3 bases and J by 7 bases, with 6 bases between the two germline ends. CDR3 sequence: CSASSIEAFF. Written as DNA, the CDR3 is TGCAGTGCTAGTTCCATTGAAGCTTTCTTT.